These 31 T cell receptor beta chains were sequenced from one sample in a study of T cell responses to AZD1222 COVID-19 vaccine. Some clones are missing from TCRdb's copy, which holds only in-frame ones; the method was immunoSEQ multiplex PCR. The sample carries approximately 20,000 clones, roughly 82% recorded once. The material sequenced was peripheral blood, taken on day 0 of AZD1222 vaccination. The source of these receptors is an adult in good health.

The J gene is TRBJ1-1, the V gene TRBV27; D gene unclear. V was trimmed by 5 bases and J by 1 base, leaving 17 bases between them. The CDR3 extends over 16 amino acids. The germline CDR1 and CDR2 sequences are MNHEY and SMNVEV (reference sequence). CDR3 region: CASSDQSKGANTEAFF. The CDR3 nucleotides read TGTGCCAGCAGTGACCAAAGTAAGGGCGCGAACACTGAAGCTTTCTTT.

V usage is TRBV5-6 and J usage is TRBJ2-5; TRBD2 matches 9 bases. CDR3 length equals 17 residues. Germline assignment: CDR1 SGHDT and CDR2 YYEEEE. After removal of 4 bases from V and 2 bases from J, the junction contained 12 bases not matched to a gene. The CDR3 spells CASSIQPLTSGQETQYF. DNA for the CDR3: TGTGCCAGCAGCATACAACCGTTGACTAGCGGTCAAGAGACCCAGTACTTC.

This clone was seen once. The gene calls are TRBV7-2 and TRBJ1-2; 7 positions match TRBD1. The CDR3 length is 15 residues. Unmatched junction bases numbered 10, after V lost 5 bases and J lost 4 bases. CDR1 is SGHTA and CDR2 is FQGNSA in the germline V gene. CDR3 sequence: CASSAGQALPYGYTF. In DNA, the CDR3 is TGTGCCAGCAGCGCCGGACAGGCACTCCCCTATGGCTACACCTTC.

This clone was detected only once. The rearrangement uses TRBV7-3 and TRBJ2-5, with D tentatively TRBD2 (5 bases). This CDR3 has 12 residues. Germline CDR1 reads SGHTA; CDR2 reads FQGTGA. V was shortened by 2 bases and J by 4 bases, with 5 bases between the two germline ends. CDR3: CASSLAGETQYF. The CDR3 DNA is TGTGCCAGCAGCTTAGCGGGAGAGACCCAGTACTTC.

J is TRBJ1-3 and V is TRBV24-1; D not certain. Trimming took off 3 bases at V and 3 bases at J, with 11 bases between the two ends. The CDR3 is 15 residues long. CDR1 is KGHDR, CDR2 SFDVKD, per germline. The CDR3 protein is CATSDPISRGNTIYF. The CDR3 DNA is TGTGCCACCAGTGATCCCATATCCCGTGGAAACACCATATATTTT.

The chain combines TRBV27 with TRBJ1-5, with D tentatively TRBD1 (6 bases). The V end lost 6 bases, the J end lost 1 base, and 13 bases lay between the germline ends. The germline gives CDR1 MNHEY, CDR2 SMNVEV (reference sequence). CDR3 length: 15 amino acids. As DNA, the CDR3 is TGTGCCAGCAGACGTGCAGGGGACAGCAATCAGCCCCAGCATTTT. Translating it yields CASRRAGDSNQPQHF.

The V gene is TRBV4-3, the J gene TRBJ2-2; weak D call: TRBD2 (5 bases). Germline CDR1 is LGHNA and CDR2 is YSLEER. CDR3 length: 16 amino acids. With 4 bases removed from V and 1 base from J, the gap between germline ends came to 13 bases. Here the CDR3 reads CASSPFAGLNTGELFF. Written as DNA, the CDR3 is TGCGCCAGCAGCCCCTTTGCGGGCCTGAACACCGGGGAGCTGTTTTTT.

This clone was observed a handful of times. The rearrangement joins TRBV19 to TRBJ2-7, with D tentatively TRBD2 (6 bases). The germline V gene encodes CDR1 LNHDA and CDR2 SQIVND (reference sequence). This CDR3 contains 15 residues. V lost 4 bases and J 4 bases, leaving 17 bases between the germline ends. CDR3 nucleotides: TGTGCCAGTAGTACCTCTAGCGCCGGAGGGTACGAGCAGTACTTC. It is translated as CASSTSSAGGYEQYF.

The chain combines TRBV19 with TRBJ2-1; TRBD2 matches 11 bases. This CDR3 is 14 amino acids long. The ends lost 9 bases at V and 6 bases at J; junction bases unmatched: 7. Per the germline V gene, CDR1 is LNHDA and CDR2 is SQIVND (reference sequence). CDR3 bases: TGTGCCAGGCACCTAGCGGGAGGTCTCAATGAGCAGTTCTTC. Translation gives CARHLAGGLNEQFF.

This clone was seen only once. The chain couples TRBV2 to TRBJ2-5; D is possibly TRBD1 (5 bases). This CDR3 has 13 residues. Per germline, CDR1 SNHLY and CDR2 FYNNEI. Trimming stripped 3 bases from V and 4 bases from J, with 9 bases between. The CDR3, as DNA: TGTGCCAGCAGTGACAGGGCAGGAGAGACCCAGTACTTC. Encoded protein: CASSDRAGETQYF. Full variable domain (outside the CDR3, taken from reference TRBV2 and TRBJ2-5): EPEVTQTPSHQVTQMGQEVILRCVPISNHLYFYWYRQILGQKVEFLVSFYNNEISEKSEIFDDQFSVERPDGSNFTLKIRSTKLEDSAMYFCASSDRAGETQYFGPGTRLLVL.

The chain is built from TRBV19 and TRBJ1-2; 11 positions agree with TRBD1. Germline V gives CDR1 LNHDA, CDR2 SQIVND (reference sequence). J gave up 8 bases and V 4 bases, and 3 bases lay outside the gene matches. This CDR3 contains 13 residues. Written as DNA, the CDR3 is TGTGCCAGTAGTAGCCGGACAGGGGGCGGCTACACCTTC. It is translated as CASSSRTGGGYTF.

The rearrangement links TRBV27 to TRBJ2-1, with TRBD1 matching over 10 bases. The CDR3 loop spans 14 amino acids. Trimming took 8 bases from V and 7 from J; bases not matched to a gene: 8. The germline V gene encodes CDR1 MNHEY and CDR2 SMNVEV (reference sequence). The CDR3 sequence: CASHRDRGLNEQFF. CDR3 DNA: TGTGCCAGCCACCGGGACAGGGGACTTAATGAGCAGTTCTTC.

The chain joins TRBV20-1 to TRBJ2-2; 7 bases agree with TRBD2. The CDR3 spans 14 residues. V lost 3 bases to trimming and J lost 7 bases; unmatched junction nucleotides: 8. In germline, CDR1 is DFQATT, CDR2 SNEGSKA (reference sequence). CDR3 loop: CSASGGSEGGELFF. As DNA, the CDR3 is TGCAGTGCTAGTGGCGGGAGTGAGGGCGGGGAGCTGTTTTTT.

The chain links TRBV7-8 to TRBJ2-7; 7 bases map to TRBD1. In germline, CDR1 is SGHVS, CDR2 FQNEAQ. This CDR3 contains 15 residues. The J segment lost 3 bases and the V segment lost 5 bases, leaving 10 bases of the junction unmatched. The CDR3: CASSPRGRSGYEQYF. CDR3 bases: TGTGCCAGCAGCCCGAGGGGGCGTAGTGGCTACGAGCAGTACTTC.

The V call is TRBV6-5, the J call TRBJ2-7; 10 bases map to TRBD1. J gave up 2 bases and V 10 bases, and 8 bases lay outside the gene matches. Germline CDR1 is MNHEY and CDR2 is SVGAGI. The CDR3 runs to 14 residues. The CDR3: CATSPGQGPYEQYF. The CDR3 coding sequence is TGTGCCACCTCCCCGGGACAGGGGCCCTACGAGCAGTACTTC.

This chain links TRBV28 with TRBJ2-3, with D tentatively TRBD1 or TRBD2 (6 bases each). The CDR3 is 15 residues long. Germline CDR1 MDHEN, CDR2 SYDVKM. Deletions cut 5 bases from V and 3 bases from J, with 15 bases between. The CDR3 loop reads CASSVGGSRTDTQYF. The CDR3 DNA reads TGTGCCAGCAGTGTGGGGGGCTCCAGGACAGATACGCAGTATTTT.

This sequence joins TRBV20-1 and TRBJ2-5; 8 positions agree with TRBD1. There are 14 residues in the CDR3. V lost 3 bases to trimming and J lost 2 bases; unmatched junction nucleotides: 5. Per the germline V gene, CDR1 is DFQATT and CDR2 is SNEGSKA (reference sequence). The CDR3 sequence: CSASTGTGQETQYF. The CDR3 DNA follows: TGCAGTGCTAGTACCGGGACAGGACAAGAGACCCAGTACTTC.

The CDR3: CASKRGTNEKLFF. In DNA, the CDR3 is TGTGCCAGCAAAAGGGGAACTAATGAAAAACTGTTTTTT. V gene TRBV25-1 combines with J gene TRBJ1-4; TRBD1 is a possible D gene (5 bases). The CDR3 spans 13 residues. CDR1 MGHDK and CDR2 SYGVNS come from the germline V gene. V gave up 7 bases and J gave up 1 base, with 7 bases separating them. Looking up the rest from reference TRBV25-1 and TRBJ1-4 gives the full variable domain: EADIYQTPRYLVIGTGKKITLECSQTMGHDKMYWYQQDPGMELHLIHYSYGVNSTEKGDLSSESTVSRIRTEHFPLTLESARPSHTSQYLCASKRGTNEKLFFGSGTQLSVL.

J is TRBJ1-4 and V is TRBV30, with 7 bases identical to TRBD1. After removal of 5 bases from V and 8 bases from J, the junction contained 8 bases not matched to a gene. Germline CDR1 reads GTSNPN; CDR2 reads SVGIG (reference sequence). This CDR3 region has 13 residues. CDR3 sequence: CAWDRGGREKLFF. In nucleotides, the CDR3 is TGTGCCTGGGATAGAGGGGGCCGGGAAAAACTGTTTTTT.

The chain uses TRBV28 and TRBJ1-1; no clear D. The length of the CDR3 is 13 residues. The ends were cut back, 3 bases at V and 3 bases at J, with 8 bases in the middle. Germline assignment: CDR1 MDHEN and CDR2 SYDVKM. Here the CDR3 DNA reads TGTGCCAGCAGTTTTGGGCTGTACACTGAAGCTTTCTTT. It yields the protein CASSFGLYTEAFF.

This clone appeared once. CDR3 sequence: CASTMDREETQYF. The CDR3 bases are TGTGCCAGCACTATGGACAGGGAGGAGACCCAGTACTTC. The V and J genes are TRBV2 and TRBJ2-5; TRBD1 aligns across 8 bases. The CDR3 totals 13 residues. Per germline, CDR1 SNHLY and CDR2 FYNNEI. V was pared by 7 bases and J by 5 bases, with 6 bases of the junction left unmatched.

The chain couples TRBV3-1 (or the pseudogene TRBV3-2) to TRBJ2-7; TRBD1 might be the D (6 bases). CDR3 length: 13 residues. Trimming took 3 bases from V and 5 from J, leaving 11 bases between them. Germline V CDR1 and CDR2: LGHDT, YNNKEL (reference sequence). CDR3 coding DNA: TGTGCCAGCAGCCATGGACAGATCAACGAGCAGTACTTC. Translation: CASSHGQINEQYF.

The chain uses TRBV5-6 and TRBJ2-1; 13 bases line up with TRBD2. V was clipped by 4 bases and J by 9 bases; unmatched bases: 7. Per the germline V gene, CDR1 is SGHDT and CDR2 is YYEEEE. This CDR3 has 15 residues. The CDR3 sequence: CASSPGLAGVTEQFF. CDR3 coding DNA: TGTGCCAGCAGCCCAGGACTAGCGGGAGTGACTGAGCAGTTCTTC.

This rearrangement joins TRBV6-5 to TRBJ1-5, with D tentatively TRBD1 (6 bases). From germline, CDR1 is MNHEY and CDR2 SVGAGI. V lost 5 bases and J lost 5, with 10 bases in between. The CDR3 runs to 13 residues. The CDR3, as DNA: TGTGCCAGCAGTCAGACAGGTTATCAGCCCCAGCATTTT. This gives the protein CASSQTGYQPQHF.

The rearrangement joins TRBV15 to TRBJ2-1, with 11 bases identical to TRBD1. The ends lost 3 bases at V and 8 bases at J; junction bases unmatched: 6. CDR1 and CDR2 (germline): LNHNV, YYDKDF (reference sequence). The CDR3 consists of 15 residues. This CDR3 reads CATSSGQGARDEQFF. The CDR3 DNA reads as TGTGCCACCAGCAGCGGACAGGGGGCTAGGGATGAGCAGTTCTTC.

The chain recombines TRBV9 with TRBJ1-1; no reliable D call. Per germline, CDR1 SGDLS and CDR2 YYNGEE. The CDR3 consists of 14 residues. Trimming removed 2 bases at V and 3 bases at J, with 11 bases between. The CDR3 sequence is CASSVYSEDTEAFF. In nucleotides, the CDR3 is TGTGCCAGCAGCGTGTATTCAGAAGACACTGAAGCTTTCTTT.

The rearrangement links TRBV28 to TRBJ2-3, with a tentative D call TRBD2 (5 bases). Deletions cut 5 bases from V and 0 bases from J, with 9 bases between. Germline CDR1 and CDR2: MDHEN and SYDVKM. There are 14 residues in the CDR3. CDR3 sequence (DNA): TGTGCCAGCAGTCAGCGGTTAAGCACAGATACGCAGTATTTT. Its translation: CASSQRLSTDTQYF.

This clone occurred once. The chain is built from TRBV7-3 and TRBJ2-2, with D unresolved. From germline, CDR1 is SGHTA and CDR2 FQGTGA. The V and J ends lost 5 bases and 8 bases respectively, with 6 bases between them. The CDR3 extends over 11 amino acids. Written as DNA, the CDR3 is TGTGCCAGCAGCCTCCGTGGGGAGCTGTTTTTT. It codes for CASSLRGELFF.

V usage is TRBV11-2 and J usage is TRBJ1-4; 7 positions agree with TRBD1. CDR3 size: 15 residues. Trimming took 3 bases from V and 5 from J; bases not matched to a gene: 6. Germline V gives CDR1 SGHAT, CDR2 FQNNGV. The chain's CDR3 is CASSFVGRGNEKLFF. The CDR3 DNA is TGTGCCAGCAGCTTTGTGGGCAGGGGGAATGAAAAACTGTTTTTT.

CDR3: CASSLGRPGQGFSYEQFF. CDR3 DNA: TGTGCCAGCAGCTTAGGACGACCGGGACAGGGGTTTTCCTATGAGCAGTTCTTC. The J gene is TRBJ2-1, the V gene TRBV7-8; 10 bases line up with TRBD1. V shed 1 base, J shed 8 bases, and the junction held 14 bases outside the gene matches. The CDR3 is made up of 18 amino acids. Germline assignment: CDR1 SGHVS and CDR2 FQNEAQ.

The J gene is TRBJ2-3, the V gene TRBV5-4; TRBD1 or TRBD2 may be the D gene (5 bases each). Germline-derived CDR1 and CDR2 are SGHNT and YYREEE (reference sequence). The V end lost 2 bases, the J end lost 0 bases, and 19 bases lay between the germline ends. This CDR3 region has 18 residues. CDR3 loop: CASSFDSLGVTSTDTQYF. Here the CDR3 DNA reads TGTGCCAGCAGCTTCGACTCCTTGGGGGTAACGAGCACAGATACGCAGTATTTT.